The clone carrying this TCR beta chain was counted at least ten times. The TCR beta library used iRepertoire HTBI primers with Arm-PCR amplification of CDR3. TCRdb reprocessed the multiplex PCR reads via MiXCR and lists one record per CDR3 protein. The data contain about 460,000 distinct CDR3 sequences, about 20% of them singletons. The sample originates from a study of regulatory T cells in long-lasting Graves disease. The time point was: persistent/refractory GD, antithyroid drugs over 5 years with positive TRAb. Isolated PBMC RNA provided the starting material for the TCR library. Trimming stripped 5 bases from V and 0 bases from J, with 8 bases between. This CDR3 is 15 amino acids long.

The chain carries TRBV12-3 or TRBV12-4 and TRBJ1-6; D is uncertain. The clonotype comes from a female donor with Graves disease. The sample consisted of peripheral blood mononuclear cells (PBMCs), taken when the disease was refractory, from a patient treated with antithyroid drugs. CDR3 amino acids: CASSPKGSYNSPLHF. DNA of the CDR3: TGTGCCAGCAGTCCGAAAGGCTCCTATAATTCACCCCTCCACTTT.